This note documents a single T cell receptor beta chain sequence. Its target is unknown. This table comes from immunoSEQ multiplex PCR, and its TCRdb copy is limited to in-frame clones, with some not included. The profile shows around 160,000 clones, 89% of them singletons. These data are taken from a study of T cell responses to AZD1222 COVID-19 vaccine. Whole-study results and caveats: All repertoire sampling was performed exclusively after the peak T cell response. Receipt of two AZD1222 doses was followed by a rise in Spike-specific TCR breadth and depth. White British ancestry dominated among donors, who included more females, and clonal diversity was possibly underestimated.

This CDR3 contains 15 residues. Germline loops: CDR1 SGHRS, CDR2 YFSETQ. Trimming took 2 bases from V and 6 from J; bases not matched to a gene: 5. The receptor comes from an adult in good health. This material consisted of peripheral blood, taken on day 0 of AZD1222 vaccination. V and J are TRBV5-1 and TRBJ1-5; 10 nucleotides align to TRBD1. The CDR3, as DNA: TGCGCCAGCAGCTTAGGGACAGGGGAGGGTCAGCCCCAGCATTTT. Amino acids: CASSLGTGEGQPQHF.